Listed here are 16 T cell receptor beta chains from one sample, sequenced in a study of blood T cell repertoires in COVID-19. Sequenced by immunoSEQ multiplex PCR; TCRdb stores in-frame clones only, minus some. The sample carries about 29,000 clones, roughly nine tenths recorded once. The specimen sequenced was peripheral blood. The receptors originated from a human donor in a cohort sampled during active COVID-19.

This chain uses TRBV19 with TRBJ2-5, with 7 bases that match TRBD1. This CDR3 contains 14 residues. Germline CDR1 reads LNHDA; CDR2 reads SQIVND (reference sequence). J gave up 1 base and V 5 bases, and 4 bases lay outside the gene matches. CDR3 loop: CASSSGTAQETQYF. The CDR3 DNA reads TGTGCCAGTAGTTCGGGGACAGCCCAAGAGACCCAGTACTTC.

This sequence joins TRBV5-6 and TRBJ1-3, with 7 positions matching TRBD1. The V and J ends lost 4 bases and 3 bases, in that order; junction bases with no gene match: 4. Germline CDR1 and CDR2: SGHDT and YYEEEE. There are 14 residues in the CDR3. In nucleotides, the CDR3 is TGTGCCAGCAGCATAGACAGGGTTGGAAACACCATATATTTT. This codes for CASSIDRVGNTIYF.

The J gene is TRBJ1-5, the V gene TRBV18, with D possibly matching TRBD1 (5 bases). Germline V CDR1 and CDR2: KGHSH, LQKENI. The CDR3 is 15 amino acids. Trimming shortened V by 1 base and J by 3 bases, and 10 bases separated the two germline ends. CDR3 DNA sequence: TGTGCCAGCTCACCACTGGGGGGAATCAATCAGCCCCAGCATTTT. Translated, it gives CASSPLGGINQPQHF.

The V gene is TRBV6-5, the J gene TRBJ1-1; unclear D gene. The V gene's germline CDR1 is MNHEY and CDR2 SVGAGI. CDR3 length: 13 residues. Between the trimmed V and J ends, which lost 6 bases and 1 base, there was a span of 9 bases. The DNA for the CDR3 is TGTGCCAGCAGGGGAGGAAGGAACACTGAAGCTTTCTTT. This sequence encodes CASRGGRNTEAFF.

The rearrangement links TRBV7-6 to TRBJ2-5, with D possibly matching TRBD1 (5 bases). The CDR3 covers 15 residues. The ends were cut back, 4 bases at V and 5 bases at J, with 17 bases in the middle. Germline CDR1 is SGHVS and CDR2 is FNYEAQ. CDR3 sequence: CASSSRSGWLETQYF. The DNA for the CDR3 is TGTGCCAGCAGCTCAAGGTCAGGGTGGTTGGAGACCCAGTACTTC. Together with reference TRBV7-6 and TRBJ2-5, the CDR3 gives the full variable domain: GAGVSQSPRYKVTKRGQDVALRCDPISGHVSLYWYRQALGQGPEFLTYFNYEAQQDKSGLPNDRFSAERPEGSISTLTIQRTEQRDSAMYRCASSSRSGWLETQYFGPGTRLLVL.

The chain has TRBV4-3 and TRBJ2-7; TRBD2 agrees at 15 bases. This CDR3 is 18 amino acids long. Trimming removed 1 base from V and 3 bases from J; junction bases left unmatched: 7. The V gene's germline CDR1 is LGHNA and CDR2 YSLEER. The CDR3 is CASSQGTSGGANYYEQYF. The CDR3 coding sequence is TGCGCCAGCAGCCAAGGGACTAGCGGGGGGGCCAACTACTACGAGCAGTACTTC.

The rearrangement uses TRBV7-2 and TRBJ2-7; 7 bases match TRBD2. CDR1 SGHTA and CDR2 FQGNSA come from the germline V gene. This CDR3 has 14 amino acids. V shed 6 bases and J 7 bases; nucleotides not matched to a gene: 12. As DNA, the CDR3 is TGTGCCAGCAGTTCCGGGAGGATTGGATGGGAGCAGTACTTC. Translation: CASSSGRIGWEQYF.

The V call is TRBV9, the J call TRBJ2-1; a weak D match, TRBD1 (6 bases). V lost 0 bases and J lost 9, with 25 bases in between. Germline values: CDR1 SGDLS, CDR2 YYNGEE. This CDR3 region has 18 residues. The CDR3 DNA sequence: TGTGCCAGCAGCGTAGGGGCAGGGGTGATGGGGTGGCAGGGTGAGCAGTTCTTC. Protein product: CASSVGAGVMGWQGEQFF.

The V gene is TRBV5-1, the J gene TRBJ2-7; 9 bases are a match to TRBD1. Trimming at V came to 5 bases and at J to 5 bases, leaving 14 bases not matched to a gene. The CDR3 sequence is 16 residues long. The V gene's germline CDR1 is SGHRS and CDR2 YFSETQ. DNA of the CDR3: TGCGCCAGCAGGTGGGCGGTCCGGGACAGGGAGAACGAGCAGTACTTC. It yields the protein CASRWAVRDRENEQYF. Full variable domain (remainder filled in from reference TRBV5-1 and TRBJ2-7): KAGVTQTPRYLIKTRGQQVTLSCSPISGHRSVSWYQQTPGQGLQFLFEYFSETQRNKGNFPGRFSGRQFSNSRSEMNVSTLELGDSALYLCASRWAVRDRENEQYFGPGTRLTVT.

CDR3 nucleotides: TGTGCCAGCAGCTTAGCGGGGGGCTTTAATGAGCAGTTCTTC. This encodes CASSLAGGFNEQFF. The V call is TRBV13, the J call TRBJ2-1; D is possibly TRBD2 (7 bases). Trimming took 1 base from V and 7 from J, leaving 11 bases between them. The length of the CDR3 is 14 residues. The germline CDR1 and CDR2 sequences are PRHDT and FYEKMQ (reference sequence).

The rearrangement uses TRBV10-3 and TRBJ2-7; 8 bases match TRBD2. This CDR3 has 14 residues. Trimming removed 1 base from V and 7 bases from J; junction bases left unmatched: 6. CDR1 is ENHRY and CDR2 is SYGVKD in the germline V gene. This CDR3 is CAISEYGGAGEQYF. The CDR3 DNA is TGTGCCATCAGTGAGTACGGGGGGGCTGGTGAGCAGTACTTC.

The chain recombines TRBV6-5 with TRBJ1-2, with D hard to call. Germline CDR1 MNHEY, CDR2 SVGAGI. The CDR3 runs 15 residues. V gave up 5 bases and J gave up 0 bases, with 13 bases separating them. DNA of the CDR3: TGTGCCAGCAGTCTGAGGATTGAAGCTAACTATGGCTACACCTTC. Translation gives CASSLRIEANYGYTF.

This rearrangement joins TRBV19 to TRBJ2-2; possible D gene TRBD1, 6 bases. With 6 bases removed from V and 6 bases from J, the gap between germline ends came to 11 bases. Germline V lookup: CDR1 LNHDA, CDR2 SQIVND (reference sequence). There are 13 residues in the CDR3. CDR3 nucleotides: TGTGCCAGTAGCATCAGGGGAGCCGGGGAGCTGTTTTTT. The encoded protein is CASSIRGAGELFF.

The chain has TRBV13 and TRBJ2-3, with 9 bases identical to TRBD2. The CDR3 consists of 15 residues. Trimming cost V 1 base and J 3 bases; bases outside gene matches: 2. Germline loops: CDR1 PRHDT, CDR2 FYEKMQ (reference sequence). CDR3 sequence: CASSLVAGDTDTQYF. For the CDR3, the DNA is TGTGCCAGCAGCTTAGTAGCGGGGGATACAGATACGCAGTATTTT.

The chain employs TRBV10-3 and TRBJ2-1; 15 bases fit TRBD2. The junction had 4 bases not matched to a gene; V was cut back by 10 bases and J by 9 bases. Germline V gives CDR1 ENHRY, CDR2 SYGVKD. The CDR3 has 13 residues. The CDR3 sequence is CATWTSGGAEQFF. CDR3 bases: TGTGCCACCTGGACTAGCGGGGGGGCTGAGCAGTTCTTC.

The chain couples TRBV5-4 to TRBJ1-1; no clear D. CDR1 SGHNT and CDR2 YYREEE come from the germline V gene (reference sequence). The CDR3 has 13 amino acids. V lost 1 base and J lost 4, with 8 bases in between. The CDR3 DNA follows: TGTGCCAGCAGCTTGAGTAGCGTCACTGAAGCTTTCTTT. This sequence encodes CASSLSSVTEAFF.